This T cell receptor beta chain emerged from a study of T cells of healthy individuals (dated by TCRdb to about 2018). CDR1 and CDR2 are read off the germline V gene as MGHRA and YSYEKL. Counted from cysteine to phenylalanine, this CDR3 has 18 amino acids. Only CDR3 DNA remains: 54 bases, in frame from the first base. V is clipped by 0 bases and J by 8 bases, and the sequence between their germline boundaries is 22 bases long. This clonotype came up a few times. Its specific antigen is unknown. The input lacks base qualities; no much larger clone sits a single base away. Library preparation used 5' RACE. Sequencing relied on an Illumina MiSeq. TCRdb itself trimmed the public reads at Q25 with fastp, ran MiXCR and retained productive beta chains. One record per CDR3 amino acid sequence lists the most common genes and DNA. The sample data list approximately 52,000 distinct CDR3 sequences, and approximately 14% of these were observed just once. 15% to 20% of the sample is held by the ten biggest clonotypes.

This clonotype originated in a human donor in good health. The sequence is built from TRBV4-1 and TRBJ1-4, with an unclear D gene assignment. The CDR3 region has the sequence CASSQDRDNTWAREKLFF. The base sequence is TGCGCCAGCAGCCAAGATCGGGATAATACGTGGGCTCGGGAAAAACTGTTTTTT.